Below, 29 T cell receptor beta chains from the same sample are listed, as sequenced in a study of control samples from healthy donors and cancer patients. Sequenced by immunoSEQ multiplex PCR; TCRdb stores in-frame clones only, minus some. The sample has tens of thousands of clones, 87% seen once. Sequencing was performed on PBMCs. These TCRs come from a woman in her fifties or sixties with lung cancer.

This sequence joins TRBV28 and TRBJ1-1; D perhaps matches TRBD1 (5 bases). V dropped 5 bases and J dropped 7 bases, with 17 bases sitting between them. This CDR3 has 14 amino acids. CDR1 and CDR2 from the germline V gene are MDHEN and SYDVKM. The CDR3 bases are TGTGCCAGCAGTCTCCTCTTTCAGGGAGGTGAAGCTTTCTTT. Residues: CASSLLFQGGEAFF.

The V call is TRBV11-2, the J call TRBJ1-1, with D unresolved. Germline V lookup: CDR1 SGHAT, CDR2 FQNNGV. V lost 5 bases and J 6 bases, leaving 13 bases between the germline ends. CDR3 size: 13 residues. CDR3 sequence reads: CASSVPGRAEAFF. The CDR3 DNA reads as TGTGCCAGCAGCGTACCGGGGAGGGCTGAAGCTTTCTTT.

The sample holds a few counts of this clone. The chain combines TRBV10-1 with TRBJ1-2; D unresolved. Trimming removed 2 bases from V and 0 bases from J, with 19 bases in between. The CDR3 is 18 residues long. Germline V gives CDR1 WNHNN, CDR2 SYGVQD (reference sequence). CDR3 nucleotides: TGCGCCAGCAGTGAGCCCCTCCTTGGACGGAGAGCTAACTATGGCTACACCTTC. It yields the protein CASSEPLLGRRANYGYTF.

As DNA, the CDR3 is TGTGCCAGCAGCTTAACTGTACAGAGCTACGAGCAGTACTTC. This gives the protein CASSLTVQSYEQYF. The rearrangement joins TRBV7-3 to TRBJ2-7; no clear D gene. Trimming cost V 0 bases and J 3 bases, with 9 bases left between them. Germline CDR1 SGHTA, CDR2 FQGTGA. The CDR3 sequence is 14 residues long.

The V call is TRBV18, the J call TRBJ2-2; a weak D match, TRBD1 (6 bases). CDR1 is KGHSH and CDR2 is LQKENI in the germline V gene. V was cut by 8 bases and J by 0 bases, with 13 bases left in between. The CDR3 length is 15 residues. Written as DNA, the CDR3 is TGTGCCAGCGAACAGGGACGGGCGAACACCGGGGAGCTGTTTTTT. Translated: CASEQGRANTGELFF.

The chain combines TRBV5-1 with TRBJ1-4; D is ambiguous. V was shortened by 3 bases and J by 3 bases, with 6 bases between the two germline ends. CDR1 SGHRS and CDR2 YFSETQ come from the germline V gene. CDR3 length: 13 amino acids. The CDR3 sequence is CASSSQANEKLFF. CDR3 DNA: TGCGCCAGCAGCTCCCAGGCTAATGAAAAACTGTTTTTT.

The V and J genes are TRBV7-6 and TRBJ1-6, with unresolved D. The CDR3 contains 14 residues. Germline assignment: CDR1 SGHVS and CDR2 FNYEAQ. V was pared by 3 bases and J by 0 bases, with 3 bases between. The CDR3 protein is CASSFSSYNSPLHF. The DNA of the CDR3 is TGTGCCAGCAGCTTCTCCTCCTATAATTCACCCCTCCACTTT.

V gene TRBV6-4 combines with J gene TRBJ1-2; D might be TRBD1 (5 bases). This CDR3 is built from 13 residues. Trimming shortened V by 10 bases and J by 4 bases, and 16 bases separated the two germline ends. The germline CDR1 and CDR2 sequences are MRHNA and SNTAGT. The DNA of the CDR3 is TGTGCCACCAGAAATGCGGGGGGCTATGGCTACACCTTC. Protein: CATRNAGGYGYTF.

This chain links TRBV19 with TRBJ2-7; D assignment may be TRBD1 or TRBD2 (5 bases each). Trimming removed 6 bases at V and 5 bases at J, with 8 bases between. The CDR3 consists of 11 residues. From germline, CDR1 is LNHDA and CDR2 SQIVND (reference sequence). The chain's CDR3 is CASRRGDEQYF. The CDR3 nucleotides are TGTGCCAGTAGGAGAGGGGACGAGCAGTACTTC.

V and J are TRBV4-1 and TRBJ2-5, with 13 bases matching TRBD2. This CDR3 comprises 17 residues. Germline V lookup: CDR1 MGHRA, CDR2 YSYEKL. The trim removed 3 bases at V and 1 base at J, leaving 5 bases unmatched. The CDR3 sequence: CASSHSGLAGPQETQYF. DNA of the CDR3: TGCGCCAGCAGCCACTCGGGACTAGCGGGGCCCCAAGAGACCCAGTACTTC.

This chain joins TRBV3-1 (or the pseudogene TRBV3-2) and TRBJ2-7; tentative D call: TRBD2 (6 bases). The germline V and J ends were trimmed by 0 bases and 2 bases, with 11 bases remaining between them. CDR1 and CDR2 from the germline V gene are LGHDT and YNNKEL (reference sequence). The CDR3 sequence is 15 residues long. CDR3 region: CASSQDLREAYEQYF. The CDR3 DNA sequence: TGTGCCAGCAGCCAAGATCTTAGGGAGGCCTACGAGCAGTACTTC.

This chain uses TRBV10-3 with TRBJ2-5; D unclear. V dropped 4 bases and J dropped 1 base, with 7 bases sitting between them. This CDR3 region has 13 residues. Looked up from germline, CDR1 is ENHRY and CDR2 is SYGVKD. CDR3 region: CAISGVIQETQYF. The CDR3 bases are TGTGCCATCAGTGGGGTGATCCAAGAGACCCAGTACTTC.

The chain employs TRBV20-1 and TRBJ2-1, with no clear D. Trimming stripped 5 bases from V and 5 bases from J, with 4 bases between. The germline gives CDR1 DFQATT, CDR2 SNEGSKA (reference sequence). The CDR3 covers 10 residues. The CDR3 DNA reads as TGCAGTGCTTGGGACAATGAGCAGTTCTTC. As protein: CSAWDNEQFF.

J is TRBJ1-1 and V is TRBV6-1; D is possibly TRBD1 (6 bases). The CDR3 consists of 15 residues. Per germline, CDR1 MNHNS and CDR2 SASEGT. Trimming shortened V by 3 bases and J by 4 bases, and 15 bases separated the two germline ends. As DNA, the CDR3 is TGTGCCAGCAGTGACCAGGGGCTGGGGGGCACTGAAGCTTTCTTT. It codes for CASSDQGLGGTEAFF.

V gene TRBV6-5 combines with J gene TRBJ2-7; D ambiguous. The CDR3 loop spans 13 amino acids. The V end lost 6 bases, the J end lost 0 bases, and 9 bases lay between the germline ends. Germline V gene data show CDR1 as MNHEY and CDR2 as SVGAGI. The CDR3 loop is CASRAPLSYEQYF. CDR3 DNA: TGTGCCAGCAGGGCTCCCCTCTCCTACGAGCAGTACTTC.

This rearrangement joins TRBV11-2 to TRBJ2-5; D not resolved. V shed 0 bases and J shed 5 bases, with 7 bases lying between them. The germline V gene has CDR1 SGHAT and CDR2 FQNNGV. This CDR3 is built from 13 residues. The CDR3 reads CASSLDLGETQYF. The CDR3 DNA sequence: TGTGCCAGCAGCTTAGATCTTGGGGAGACCCAGTACTTC.

This clone was recorded a few times. The V call is TRBV7-2, the J call TRBJ1-6, with TRBD1 as a possible D gene (6 bases). This CDR3 has 15 amino acids. Between the trimmed V and J ends, which lost 4 bases and 1 base, there was a span of 8 bases. Per germline, CDR1 SGHTA and CDR2 FQGNSA. The DNA of the CDR3 is TGTGCCAGCAGCTGGGGGGCTTCCTATAATTCACCCCTCCACTTT. Residues: CASSWGASYNSPLHF.

This clone is deemed medium-sized. The V and J genes are TRBV19 and TRBJ2-1, with 13 positions matching TRBD2. The junction had 11 bases not matched to a gene; V was cut back by 8 bases and J by 7 bases. This CDR3 spans 16 amino acids. Looked up from germline, CDR1 is LNHDA and CDR2 is SQIVND (reference sequence). The CDR3 spells CASCLGLAGSRNEQFF. The DNA for the CDR3 is TGTGCCAGTTGTCTGGGACTAGCGGGGAGTAGGAATGAGCAGTTCTTC.

The rearrangement links TRBV11-2 to TRBJ1-1, with TRBD1 matching over 7 bases. Unmatched junction bases numbered 3, after V lost 2 bases and J lost 9 bases. Germline assignment: CDR1 SGHAT and CDR2 FQNNGV. CDR3 length: 12 amino acids. The CDR3 protein is CASSLTGDQAFF. The CDR3 nucleotides read TGTGCCAGCAGCTTAACAGGGGACCAAGCTTTCTTT.

The chain joins TRBV3-1 (or the pseudogene TRBV3-2) to TRBJ1-6; a weak D match, TRBD1 (6 bases). The length of the CDR3 is 16 residues. Per the germline V gene, CDR1 is LGHDT and CDR2 is YNNKEL (reference sequence). Between the trimmed V and J ends, which lost 3 bases and 9 bases, there was a span of 18 bases. The CDR3 region is CASSQVGGHLGSPLHF. The CDR3 DNA follows: TGTGCCAGCAGCCAGGTGGGGGGGCATCTGGGTTCACCCCTCCACTTT.

The V gene is TRBV19, the J gene TRBJ2-1; a weak D match, TRBD1 (5 bases). In germline, CDR1 is LNHDA, CDR2 SQIVND (reference sequence). The CDR3 runs 13 residues. V lost 2 bases, J lost 9 bases, and 11 bases lay in between. The DNA for the CDR3 is TGTGCCAGTAGTATATTAGGGGCCGGTGAGCAGTTCTTC. Its translation is CASSILGAGEQFF.

The genes are TRBV19 and TRBJ1-6, with 7 bases lining up with TRBD1. The trim removed 4 bases at V and 9 bases at J, leaving 12 bases unmatched. CDR1 is LNHDA and CDR2 is SQIVND in the germline V gene (reference sequence). This CDR3 is built from 16 residues. The CDR3 here is CASSTVGQVGSSPLHF. The DNA of the CDR3 is TGTGCCAGTAGTACAGTCGGACAGGTGGGAAGTTCACCCCTCCACTTT.

The chain uses TRBV5-1 and TRBJ1-1; D call uncertain. There are 17 residues in the CDR3. V gave up 0 bases and J gave up 0 bases, with 15 bases separating them. Germline assignment: CDR1 SGHRS and CDR2 YFSETQ. As DNA, the CDR3 is TGCGCCAGCAGCTTGGCGCGGGCCGAGACCCTGAACACTGAAGCTTTCTTT. The encoded protein is CASSLARAETLNTEAFF.

The rearrangement uses TRBV12-3 or TRBV12-4 and TRBJ2-7; 7 bases map to TRBD1. The V segment lost 2 bases and the J segment 12 bases; nucleotides outside the gene matches: 7. The CDR3 sequence is 12 residues long. CDR3 bases: TGTGCCAGCAGTTTATCTAGACAGGGCCGGTACTTC. It is translated as CASSLSRQGRYF.

J is TRBJ2-7 and V is TRBV27, with 12 nucleotides matching TRBD1. The ends lost 3 bases at V and 3 bases at J; junction bases unmatched: 6. This CDR3 comprises 16 residues. The germline CDR1 and CDR2 sequences are MNHEY and SMNVEV (reference sequence). The CDR3 nucleotides are TGTGCCAGCAGTTTCAAGGGACAGGGGGCATACTACGAGCAGTACTTC. It specifies CASSFKGQGAYYEQYF.

The J gene is TRBJ1-1, the V gene TRBV5-1, with 8 bases that match TRBD1. The trim removed 3 bases at V and 1 base at J, leaving 2 bases unmatched. CDR3 length: 14 residues. CDR1 is SGHRS, CDR2 YFSETQ, per germline. In DNA, the CDR3 is TGCGCCAGCAGCTGGGGACAGGCGAACACTGAAGCTTTCTTT. Translated, it gives CASSWGQANTEAFF.

V and J are TRBV2 and TRBJ2-1; TRBD2 aligns across 10 bases. This CDR3 is 17 amino acids long. Germline CDR1 is SNHLY and CDR2 is FYNNEI. V lost 5 bases, J lost 6 bases, and 13 bases stayed unmatched. CDR3 region: CASSRTSGMLTPNEQFF. The CDR3 DNA follows: TGTGCCAGCAGTCGGACTAGCGGAATGTTGACCCCCAATGAGCAGTTCTTC.

CDR3 protein: CASSRLGLAGSTDTQYF. The CDR3 DNA reads TGCGCCAGCAGCCGCCTTGGACTAGCGGGTAGCACAGATACGCAGTATTTT. The chain combines TRBV4-1 with TRBJ2-3; 11 bases map to TRBD2. This CDR3 comprises 17 residues. Trimming at V came to 4 bases and at J to 0 bases, leaving 6 bases not matched to a gene. The germline V gene encodes CDR1 MGHRA and CDR2 YSYEKL.

V is TRBV27 and J is TRBJ2-5; the match to TRBD2 covers 7 bases. V was pared by 2 bases and J by 4 bases, with 4 bases of the junction left unmatched. Per the germline V gene, CDR1 is MNHEY and CDR2 is SMNVEV (reference sequence). The CDR3 runs 14 residues. Written as DNA, the CDR3 is TGTGCCAGCAGTTTAGCGGGGGAGAGAGAGACCCAGTACTTC. Its translation: CASSLAGERETQYF.